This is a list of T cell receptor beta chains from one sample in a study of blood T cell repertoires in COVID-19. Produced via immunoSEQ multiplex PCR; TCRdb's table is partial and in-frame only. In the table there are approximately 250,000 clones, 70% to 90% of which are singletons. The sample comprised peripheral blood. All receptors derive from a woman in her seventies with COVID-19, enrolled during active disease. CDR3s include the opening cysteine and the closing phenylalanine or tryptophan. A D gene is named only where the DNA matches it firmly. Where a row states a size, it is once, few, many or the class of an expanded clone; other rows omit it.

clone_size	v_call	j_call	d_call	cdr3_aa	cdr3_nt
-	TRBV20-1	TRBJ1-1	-	CSVEGGTEAFF	TGCAGTGTTGAGGGGGGGACTGAAGCTTTCTTT
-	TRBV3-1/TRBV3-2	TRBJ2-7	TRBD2	CASSPPGLAGEQYF	TGTGCCAGCAGCCCACCGGGACTAGCGGGAGAGCAGTACTTC
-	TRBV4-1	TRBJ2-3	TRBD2	CASSQDGTSTDTDTQYF	TGCGCCAGCAGCCAAGATGGGACTAGCACGGACACAGATACGCAGTATTTT
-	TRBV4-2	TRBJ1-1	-	CASSQEGRGTEAFF	TGTGCCAGCAGCCAAGAGGGAAGGGGCACTGAAGCTTTCTTT
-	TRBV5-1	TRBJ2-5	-	CASSLEGTTGQETQYF	TGCGCCAGCAGCTTGGAGGGGACAACCGGGCAAGAGACCCAGTACTTC
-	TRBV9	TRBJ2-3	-	CASSALFGTDTQYF	TGTGCCAGCAGCGCCCTATTTGGCACAGATACGCAGTATTTT
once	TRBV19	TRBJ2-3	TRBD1	CASSTDRFTDTQYF	TGTGCCAGTAGTACGGACAGGTTTACAGATACGCAGTATTTT
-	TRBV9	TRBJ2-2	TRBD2	CASSVEALAGGQNTGELFF	TGTGCCAGCAGCGTAGAGGCTCTAGCGGGGGGCCAGAACACCGGGGAGCTGTTTTTT
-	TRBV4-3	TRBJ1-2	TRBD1	CASSQNRGANYGYTF	TGCGCCAGCAGCCAAAACAGGGGGGCGAACTATGGCTACACCTTC
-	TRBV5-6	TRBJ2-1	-	CASSSGPSDEQFF	TGTGCCAGCAGCTCCGGGCCTAGCGATGAGCAGTTCTTC
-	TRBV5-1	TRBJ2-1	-	CASSLEVRMNEQFF	TGCGCCAGCAGCTTGGAGGTCAGGATGAATGAGCAGTTCTTC
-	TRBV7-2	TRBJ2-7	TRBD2	CASSLVSGAAYEQYF	TGTGCCAGCAGCTTAGTTAGCGGGGCGGCCTACGAGCAGTACTTC
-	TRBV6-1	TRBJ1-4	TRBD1	CASSELGQGHEKLFF	TGTGCCAGCAGTGAATTGGGACAGGGGCACGAAAAACTGTTTTTT
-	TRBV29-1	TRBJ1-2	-	CSVGGLYGYTF	TGCAGCGTTGGAGGACTCTATGGCTACACCTTC
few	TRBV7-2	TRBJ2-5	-	CASSLIGQGSNPETQYF	TGTGCCAGCAGCTTAATCGGGCAGGGGTCAAACCCCGAGACCCAGTACTTC
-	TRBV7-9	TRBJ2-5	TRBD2	CASSLLRGAYQETQYF	TGTGCCAGCAGCTTATTGCGGGGGGCCTACCAAGAGACCCAGTACTTC
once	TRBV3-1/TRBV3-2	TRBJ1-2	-	CASSRTVNYGYTF	TGTGCCAGCAGCCGGACAGTTAACTATGGCTACACCTTC
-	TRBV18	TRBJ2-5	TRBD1	CASSPGQGQETQYF	TGTGCCAGCTCACCAGGACAGGGCCAAGAGACCCAGTACTTC
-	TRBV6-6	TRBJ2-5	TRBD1	CASGRQGETQYF	TGTGCCAGCGGACGACAGGGGGAGACCCAGTACTTC
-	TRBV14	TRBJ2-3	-	CASSRGGTGSTDTQYF	TGTGCCAGCAGCCGGGGGGGAACAGGGAGCACAGATACGCAGTATTTT
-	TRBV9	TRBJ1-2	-	CASSVGSFNYGYTF	TGTGCCAGCAGCGTAGGGAGTTTTAACTATGGCTACACCTTC
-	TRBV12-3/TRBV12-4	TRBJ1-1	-	CASSFPGAEAFF	TGTGCCAGCAGTTTCCCAGGCGCTGAAGCTTTCTTT
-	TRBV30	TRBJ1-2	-	CAWSRGTAYGYTF	TGTGCCTGGAGTCGGGGGACGGCTTATGGCTACACCTTC
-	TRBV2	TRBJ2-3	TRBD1	CASRDRAPDTQYF	TGTGCCAGCCGGGACAGGGCCCCAGATACGCAGTATTTT
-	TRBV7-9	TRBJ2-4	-	CASSLVGQGPLAKNIQYF	TGTGCCAGCAGCTTAGTCGGTCAGGGGCCGCTGGCCAAAAACATTCAGTACTTC
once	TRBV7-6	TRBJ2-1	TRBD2	CASSFAPGGPNEQFF	TGTGCCAGCAGCTTCGCCCCGGGGGGGCCAAATGAGCAGTTCTTC
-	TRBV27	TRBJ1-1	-	CASSFRWATEAFF	TGTGCCAGCAGTTTCCGATGGGCCACTGAAGCTTTCTTT